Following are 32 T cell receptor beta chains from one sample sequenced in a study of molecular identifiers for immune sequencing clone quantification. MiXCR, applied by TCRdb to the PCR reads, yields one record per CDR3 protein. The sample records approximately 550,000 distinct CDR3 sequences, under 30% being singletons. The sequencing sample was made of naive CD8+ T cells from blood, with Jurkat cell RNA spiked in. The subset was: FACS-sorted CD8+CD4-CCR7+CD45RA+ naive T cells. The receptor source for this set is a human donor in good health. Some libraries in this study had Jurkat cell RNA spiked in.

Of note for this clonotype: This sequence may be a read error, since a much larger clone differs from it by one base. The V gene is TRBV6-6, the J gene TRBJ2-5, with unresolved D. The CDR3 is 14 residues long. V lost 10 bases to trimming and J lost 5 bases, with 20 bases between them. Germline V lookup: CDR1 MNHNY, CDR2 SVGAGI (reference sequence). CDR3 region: CATTAPNAGETQYF. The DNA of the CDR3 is TGTGCCACCACAGCCCCGAATGCCGGGGAGACCCAGTACTTC.

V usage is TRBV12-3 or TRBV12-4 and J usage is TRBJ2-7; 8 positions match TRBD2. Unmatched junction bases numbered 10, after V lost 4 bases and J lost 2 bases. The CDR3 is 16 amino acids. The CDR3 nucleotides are TGTGCCAGCAGTTCCGTATTTACTAGCGGTCCCTACGAGCAGTACTTC. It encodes CASSSVFTSGPYEQYF.

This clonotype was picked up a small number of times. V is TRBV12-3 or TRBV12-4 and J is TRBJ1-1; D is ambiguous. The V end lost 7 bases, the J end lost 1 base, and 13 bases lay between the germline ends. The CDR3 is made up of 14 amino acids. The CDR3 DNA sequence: TGTGCCAGCACAGACCCGGGCCCGAACACTGAAGCTTTCTTT. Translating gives CASTDPGPNTEAFF.

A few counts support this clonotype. The CDR3 spells CASSPGQGVNTEAFF. The DNA of the CDR3 is TGTGCCAGCTCTCCGGGACAGGGGGTGAACACTGAAGCTTTCTTT. The chain links TRBV27 to TRBJ1-1; 11 bases match TRBD1. The CDR3 runs 15 residues. The V gene's germline CDR1 is MNHEY and CDR2 SMNVEV (reference sequence). With 8 bases clipped from V and 0 bases from J, the junction kept 5 bases outside the gene matches.

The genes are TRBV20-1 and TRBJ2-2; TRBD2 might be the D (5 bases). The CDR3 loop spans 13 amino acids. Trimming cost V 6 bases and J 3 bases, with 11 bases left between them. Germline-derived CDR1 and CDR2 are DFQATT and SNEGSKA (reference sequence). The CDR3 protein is CSAGDGDTGELFF. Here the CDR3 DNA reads TGCAGTGCCGGGGATGGGGACACCGGGGAGCTGTTTTTT.

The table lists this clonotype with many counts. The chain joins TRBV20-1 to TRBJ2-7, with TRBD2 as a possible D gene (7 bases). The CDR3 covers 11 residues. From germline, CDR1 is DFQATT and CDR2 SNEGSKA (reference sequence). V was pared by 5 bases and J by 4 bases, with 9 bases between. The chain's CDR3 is CSARGAYEQYF. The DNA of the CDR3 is TGCAGTGCTCGGGGGGCTTACGAGCAGTACTTC.

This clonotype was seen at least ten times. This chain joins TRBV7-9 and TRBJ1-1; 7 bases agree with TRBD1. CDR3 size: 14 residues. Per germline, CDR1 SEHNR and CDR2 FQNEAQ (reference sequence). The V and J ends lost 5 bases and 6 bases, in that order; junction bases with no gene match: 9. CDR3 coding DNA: TGTGCCAGCAGCCTCCCAGGGGGGTCTGCTGAAGCTTTCTTT. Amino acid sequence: CASSLPGGSAEAFF. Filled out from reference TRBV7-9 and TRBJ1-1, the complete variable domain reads DTGVSQNPRHKITKRGQNVTFRCDPISEHNRLYWYRQTLGQGPEFLTYFQNEAQLEKSRLLSDRFSAERPKGSFSTLEIQRTEQGDSAMYLCASSLPGGSAEAFFGQGTRLTVV.

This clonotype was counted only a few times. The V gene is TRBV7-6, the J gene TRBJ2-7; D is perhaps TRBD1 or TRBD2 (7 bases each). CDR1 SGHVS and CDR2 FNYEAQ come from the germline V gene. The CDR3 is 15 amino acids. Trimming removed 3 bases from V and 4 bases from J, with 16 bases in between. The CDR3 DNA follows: TGTGCCAGCAGCTTGGGGGACAGCGGGATGTACGAGCAGTACTTC. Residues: CASSLGDSGMYEQYF. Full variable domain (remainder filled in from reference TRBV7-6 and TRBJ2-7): GAGVSQSPRYKVTKRGQDVALRCDPISGHVSLYWYRQALGQGPEFLTYFNYEAQQDKSGLPNDRFSAERPEGSISTLTIQRTEQRDSAMYRCASSLGDSGMYEQYFGPGTRLTVT.

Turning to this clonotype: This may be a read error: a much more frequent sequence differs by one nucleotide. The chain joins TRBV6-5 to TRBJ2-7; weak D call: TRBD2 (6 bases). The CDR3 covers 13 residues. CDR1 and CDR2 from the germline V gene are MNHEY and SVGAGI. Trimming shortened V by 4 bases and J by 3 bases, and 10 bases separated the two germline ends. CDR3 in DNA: TGTGCCAGCAGTTGCTCGGAGGGCTACGAGCAGTACTTC. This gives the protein CASSCSEGYEQYF.

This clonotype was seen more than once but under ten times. The CDR3, as DNA: TGCGCCAGCAGCTTGGCGCCAGGAGGTTATCAGTTCTTC. Translation gives CASSLAPGGYQFF. This chain links TRBV5-1 with TRBJ2-1; a weak D match, TRBD2 (5 bases). The V gene lost 0 bases and the J gene lost 13 bases, with 14 bases spanning the gap. The V gene's germline CDR1 is SGHRS and CDR2 YFSETQ. CDR3 length: 13 amino acids.

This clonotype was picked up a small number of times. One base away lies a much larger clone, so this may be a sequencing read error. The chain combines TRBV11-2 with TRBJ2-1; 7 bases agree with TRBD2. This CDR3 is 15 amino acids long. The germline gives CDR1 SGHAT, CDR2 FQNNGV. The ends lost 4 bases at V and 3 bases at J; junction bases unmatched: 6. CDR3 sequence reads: CASSSLAVGYNEQFF. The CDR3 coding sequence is TGTGCCAGCAGCTCCCTAGCGGTGGGCTACAATGAGCAGTTCTTC.

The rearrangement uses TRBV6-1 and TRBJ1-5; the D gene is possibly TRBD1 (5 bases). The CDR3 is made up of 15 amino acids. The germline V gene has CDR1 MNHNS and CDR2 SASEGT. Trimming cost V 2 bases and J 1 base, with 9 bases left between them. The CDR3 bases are TGTGCCAGCAGTGAAAGGGGAGGGAGCAATCAGCCCCAGCATTTT. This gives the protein CASSERGGSNQPQHF.

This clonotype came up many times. This chain's CDR3 is CASSQDQTTDTQYF. In nucleotides, the CDR3 is TGCGCCAGCAGCCAAGATCAGACAACAGATACGCAGTATTTT. The rearrangement joins TRBV4-3 to TRBJ2-3; D remains unclear. The V gene lost 0 bases and the J gene lost 3 bases, with 7 bases spanning the gap. This CDR3 spans 14 amino acids. CDR1 and CDR2 (germline): LGHNA, YSLEER.

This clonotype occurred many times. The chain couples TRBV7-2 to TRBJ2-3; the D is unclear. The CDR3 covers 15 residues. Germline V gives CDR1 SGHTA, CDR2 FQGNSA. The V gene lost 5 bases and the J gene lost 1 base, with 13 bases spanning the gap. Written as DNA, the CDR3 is TGTGCCAGCAGCCTCACGGAGATTGGCACAGATACGCAGTATTTT. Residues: CASSLTEIGTDTQYF. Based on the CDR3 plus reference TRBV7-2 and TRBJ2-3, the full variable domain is GAGVSQSPSNKVTEKGKDVELRCDPISGHTALYWYRQSLGQGLEFLIYFQGNSAPDKSGLPSDRFSAERTGGSVSTLTIQRTQQEDSAVYLCASSLTEIGTDTQYFGPGTRLTVL.

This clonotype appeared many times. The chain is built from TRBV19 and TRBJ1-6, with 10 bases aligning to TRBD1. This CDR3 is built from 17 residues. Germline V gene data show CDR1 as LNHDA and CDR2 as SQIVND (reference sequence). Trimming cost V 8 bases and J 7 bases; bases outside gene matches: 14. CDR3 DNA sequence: TGTGCCAGTGGTCCGGGACAGGGGCTGCTAAAGAATTCACCCCTCCACTTT. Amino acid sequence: CASGPGQGLLKNSPLHF.

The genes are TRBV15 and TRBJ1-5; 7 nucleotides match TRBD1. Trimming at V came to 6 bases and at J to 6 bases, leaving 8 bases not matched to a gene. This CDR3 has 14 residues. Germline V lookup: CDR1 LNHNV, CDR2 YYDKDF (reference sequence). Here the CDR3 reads CATSLGRGIQPQHF. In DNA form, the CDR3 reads TGTGCCACCAGTTTAGGCAGGGGGATTCAGCCCCAGCATTTT.

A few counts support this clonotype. The CDR3 bases are TGTGCCAGCGGCGGGGCCCACATGAACACTGAAGCTTTCTTT. Its protein is CASGGAHMNTEAFF. The V call is TRBV27, the J call TRBJ1-1, with a weak D call TRBD1 (5 bases). The CDR3 loop spans 14 amino acids. CDR1 and CDR2 from the germline V gene are MNHEY and SMNVEV (reference sequence). V was clipped by 8 bases and J by 0 bases, with 13 bases between them.

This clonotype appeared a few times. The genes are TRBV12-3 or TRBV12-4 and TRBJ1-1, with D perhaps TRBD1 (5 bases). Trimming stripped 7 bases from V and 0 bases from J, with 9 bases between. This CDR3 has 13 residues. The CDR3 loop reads CASKMTVNTEAFF. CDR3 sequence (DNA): TGTGCCAGCAAAATGACAGTGAACACTGAAGCTTTCTTT.

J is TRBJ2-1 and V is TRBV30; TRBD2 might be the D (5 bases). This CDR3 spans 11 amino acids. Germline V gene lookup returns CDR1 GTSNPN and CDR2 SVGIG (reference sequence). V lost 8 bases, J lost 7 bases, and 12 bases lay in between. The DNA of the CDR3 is TGTGCCCGGACTCTAGGGAATGAGCAGTTCTTC. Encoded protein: CARTLGNEQFF.

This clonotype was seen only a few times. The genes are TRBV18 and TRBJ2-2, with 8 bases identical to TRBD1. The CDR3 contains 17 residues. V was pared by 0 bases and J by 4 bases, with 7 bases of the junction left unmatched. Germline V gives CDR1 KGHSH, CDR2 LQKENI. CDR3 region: CASSPPPGTGGTGELFF. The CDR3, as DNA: TGTGCCAGCTCACCACCCCCGGGGACAGGCGGCACCGGGGAGCTGTTTTTT.

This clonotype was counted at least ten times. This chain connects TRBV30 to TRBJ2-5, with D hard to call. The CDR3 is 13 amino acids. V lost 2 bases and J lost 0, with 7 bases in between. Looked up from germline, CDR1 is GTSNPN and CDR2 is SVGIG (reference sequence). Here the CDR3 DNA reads TGTGCCTGGAGTAGTCAGCACCAAGAGACCCAGTACTTC. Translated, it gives CAWSSQHQETQYF. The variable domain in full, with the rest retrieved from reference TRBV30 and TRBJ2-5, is SQTIHQWPATLVQPVGSPLSLECTVEGTSNPNLYWYRQAAGRGLQLLFYSVGIGQISSEVPQNLSASRPQDRQFILSSKKLLLSDSGFYLCAWSSQHQETQYFGPGTRLLVL.

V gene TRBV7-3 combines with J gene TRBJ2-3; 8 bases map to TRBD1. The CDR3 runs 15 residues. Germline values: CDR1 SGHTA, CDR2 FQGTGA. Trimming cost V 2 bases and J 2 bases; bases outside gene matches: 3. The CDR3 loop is CASSLWGQATDTQYF. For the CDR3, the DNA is TGTGCCAGCAGCTTATGGGGACAGGCCACAGATACGCAGTATTTT.

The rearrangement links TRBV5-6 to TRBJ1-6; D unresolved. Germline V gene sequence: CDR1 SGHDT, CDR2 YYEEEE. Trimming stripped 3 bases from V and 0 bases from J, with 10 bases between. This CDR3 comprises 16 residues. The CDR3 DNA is TGTGCCAGCAGCTCGGACGGGAGCTCCTATAATTCACCCCTCCACTTT. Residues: CASSSDGSSYNSPLHF. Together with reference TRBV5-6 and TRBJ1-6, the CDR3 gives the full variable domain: DAGVTQSPTHLIKTRGQQVTLRCSPKSGHDTVSWYQQALGQGPQFIFQYYEEEERQRGNFPDRFSGHQFPNYSSELNVNALLLGDSALYLCASSSDGSSYNSPLHFGNGTRLTVT.

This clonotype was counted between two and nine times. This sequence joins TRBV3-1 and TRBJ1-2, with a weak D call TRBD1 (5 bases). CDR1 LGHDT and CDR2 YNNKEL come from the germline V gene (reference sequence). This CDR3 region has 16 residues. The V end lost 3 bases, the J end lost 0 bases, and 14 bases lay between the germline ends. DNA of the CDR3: TGTGCCAGCAGCCATGCGGGGACGGAAGCTAACTATGGCTACACCTTC. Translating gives CASSHAGTEANYGYTF. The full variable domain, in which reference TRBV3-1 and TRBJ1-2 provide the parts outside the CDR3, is DTAVSQTPKYLVTQMGNDKSIKCEQNLGHDTMYWYKQDSKKFLKIMFSYNNKELIINETVPNRFSPKSPDKAHLNLHINSLELGDSAVYFCASSHAGTEANYGYTFGSGTRLTVV.

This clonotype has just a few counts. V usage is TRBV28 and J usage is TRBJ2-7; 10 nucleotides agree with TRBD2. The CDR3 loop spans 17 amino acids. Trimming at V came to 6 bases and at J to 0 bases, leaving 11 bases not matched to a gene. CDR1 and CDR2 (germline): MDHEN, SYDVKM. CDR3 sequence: CASSAAGLAISSYEQYF. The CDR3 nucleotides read TGTGCCAGCAGCGCTGCGGGACTAGCGATAAGCTCCTACGAGCAGTACTTC.

CDR3 loop: CASSAPNSPLHF. The CDR3 DNA reads as TGCGCCAGCAGTGCTCCGAATTCACCCCTCCACTTT. The chain links TRBV10-2 to TRBJ1-6; D remains unclear. The CDR3 extends over 12 amino acids. Trimming left V 4 bases short and J 7 bases short, with 5 bases between. In germline, CDR1 is WSHSY, CDR2 SAAADI.

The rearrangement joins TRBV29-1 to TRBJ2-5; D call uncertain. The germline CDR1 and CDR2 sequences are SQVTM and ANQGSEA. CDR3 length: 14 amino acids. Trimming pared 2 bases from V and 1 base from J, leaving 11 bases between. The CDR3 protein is CSVERLNFQETQYF. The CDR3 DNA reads TGCAGCGTTGAACGCCTGAATTTCCAAGAGACCCAGTACTTC.

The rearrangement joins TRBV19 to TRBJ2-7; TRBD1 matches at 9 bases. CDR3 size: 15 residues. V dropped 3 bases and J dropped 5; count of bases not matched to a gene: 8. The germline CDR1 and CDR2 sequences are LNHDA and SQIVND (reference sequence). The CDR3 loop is CASSIGQGLLNEQYV. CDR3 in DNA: TGTGCCAGTAGTATCGGACAGGGGTTGCTCAACGAGCAGTACGTC.

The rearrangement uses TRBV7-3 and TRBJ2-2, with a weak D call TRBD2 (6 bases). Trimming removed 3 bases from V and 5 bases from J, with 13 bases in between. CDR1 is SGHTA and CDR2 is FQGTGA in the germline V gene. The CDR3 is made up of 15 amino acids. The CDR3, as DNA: TGTGCCAGCAGCTTCAGGCCCGGGAGTACCGGGGAGCTGTTTTTT. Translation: CASSFRPGSTGELFF. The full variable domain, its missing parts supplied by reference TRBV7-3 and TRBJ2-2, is GAGVSQTPSNKVTEKGKYVELRCDPISGHTALYWYRQSLGQGPEFLIYFQGTGAADDSGLPNDRFFAVRPEGSVSTLKIQRTERGDSAVYLCASSFRPGSTGELFFGEGSRLTVL.

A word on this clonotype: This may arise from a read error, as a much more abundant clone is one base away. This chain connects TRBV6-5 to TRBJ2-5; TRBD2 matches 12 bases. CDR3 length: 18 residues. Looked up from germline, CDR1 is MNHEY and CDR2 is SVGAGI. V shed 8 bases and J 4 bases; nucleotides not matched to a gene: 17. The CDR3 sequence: CASGSTGLAGTMSETQYF. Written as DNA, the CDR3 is TGTGCCAGCGGTTCGACAGGACTAGCGGGAACTATGTCAGAGACCCAGTACTTC.

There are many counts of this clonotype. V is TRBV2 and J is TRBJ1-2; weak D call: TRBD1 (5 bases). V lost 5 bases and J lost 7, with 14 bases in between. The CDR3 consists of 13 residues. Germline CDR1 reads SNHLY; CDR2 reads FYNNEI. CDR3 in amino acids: CASSTGWETGYTF. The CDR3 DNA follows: TGTGCCAGCAGTACAGGTTGGGAGACTGGCTACACCTTC.

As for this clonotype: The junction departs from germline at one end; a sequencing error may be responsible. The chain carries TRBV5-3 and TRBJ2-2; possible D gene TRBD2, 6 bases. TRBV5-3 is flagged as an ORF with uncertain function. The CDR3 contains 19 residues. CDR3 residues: CASSLSGPIGGANTGELFF. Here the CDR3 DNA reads TGTGCCAGCAGCTTGTCGGGGCCGATCGGCGGGGCGAACACCGGGGAGCTGTTTTTT.